A selection of T cell receptor beta chains follows, all from one sample in a study of T-cell reconstitution after alpha-beta-depleted transplantation in children. One entry per CDR3 protein results from TCRdb running MiXCR on the PCR reads. The repertoire includes 700,000 to 850,000 distinct CDR3 sequences, less than 20% of them detected once, and about 4.6% sits in the top ten. The material sequenced was PBMCs, mostly from graft donor cells, taken 360 days after TCRalphabeta/CD19-depleted stem cell transplant. The receptors here all came from a male patient younger than 18 who had a stem cell transplant for acute lymphoblastic leukemia, so the T cells may come from the graft donor. CDR3s include the opening cysteine and the closing phenylalanine or tryptophan. D genes are given only for firm matches. Only part of the rows carry a size: once, few, many, or a class if the clone is expanded.

V	J	size	D	DNA	CDR3
TRBV7-6	TRBJ2-1	many	TRBD2	TGTGCCAGCAGCCTACTAGCGGGAGGGGGCAATGAGCAGTTCTTC	CASSLLAGGGNEQFF
TRBV20-1	TRBJ2-3	many	TRBD2	TGCAGTGCCCGGACTAGCGTAGATACGCAGTATTTT	CSARTSVDTQYF
TRBV27	TRBJ2-3	NA	NA	TGTGCCAGCAGTTCTGACCGACCCGGCGATACGCAGTATTTT	CASSSDRPGDTQYF
TRBV7-9	TRBJ2-1	few	TRBD2	TGTGCCAGCAGCCCTAGGGGGGGACTAGACGATTACAATGAGCAGTTCTTC	CASSPRGGLDDYNEQFF
TRBV12-3/TRBV12-4	TRBJ2-5	NA	NA	TGTGCCAGCAGTTTAGCGCCCAGGCACCAAGAGACCCAGTACTTC	CASSLAPRHQETQYF
TRBV2	TRBJ2-3	many	TRBD1	TGTGCCAGCAGTCTATGGACAGGGAAGGTGGATACGCAGTATTTT	CASSLWTGKVDTQYF
TRBV7-2	TRBJ2-7	NA	TRBD1	TGTGCCAGCAGCTGGGGGACAGTTCAAATCTACGAGCAGTACTTC	CASSWGTVQIYEQYF
TRBV20-1	TRBJ2-7	NA	NA	TGCAGTGTTCCTAGGGTAAGGGGCCTCTCCTACGAGCAGTACTTC	CSVPRVRGLSYEQYF
TRBV12-3/TRBV12-4	TRBJ1-5	NA	NA	TGTGCCAGCAGTTTACCAGGGGTGCGAAATCAGCCCCAGCATTTT	CASSLPGVRNQPQHF
TRBV5-1	TRBJ2-2	NA	NA	TGCGCCAGCAGCTTCAAACTACCCTGGAACACCGGGGAGCTGTTTTTT	CASSFKLPWNTGELFF
TRBV7-9	TRBJ2-5	NA	NA	TGTGCCAGCAGCTTAGGACTGGAGAAAGAGACCCAGTACTTC	CASSLGLEKETQYF
TRBV29-1	TRBJ2-1	NA	TRBD2	TGCAGCGTAGCGGGAGGGCCAAGGGGGGCCGGCCATGAGCAGTTCTTC	CSVAGGPRGAGHEQFF
TRBV11-2	TRBJ2-3	NA	TRBD2	TGTGCCAGCAGCTTAGTTATCGCTAGCGGGAGGGCCTGGAGCACAGATACGCAGTATTTT	CASSLVIASGRAWSTDTQYF
TRBV28	TRBJ2-3	NA	NA	TGTGCCAGCAGTTCTACCCTCACAGATACGCAGTATTTT	CASSSTLTDTQYF
TRBV5-1	TRBJ2-1	many	TRBD2	TGCGCCAGCTTAAGCGGGATGACTGACAATGAGCAGTTCTTC	CASLSGMTDNEQFF
TRBV5-1	TRBJ2-2	NA	TRBD1	TGCGCCAGCAGCTCCGGAACAGGGGGCAGTAACACCGGGGAGCTGTTTTTT	CASSSGTGGSNTGELFF
TRBV20-1	TRBJ2-3	NA	NA	TGCAGTTCAAACGACCCCGCGGCCACAGATACGCAGTATTTT	CSSNDPAATDTQYF
TRBV9	TRBJ2-5	NA	NA	TGTGCCAGCAGCGTAAGTGGGAGGCCCCTTGGAGAGACCCAGTACTTC	CASSVSGRPLGETQYF
TRBV7-6	TRBJ2-7	few	TRBD2	TGTGCCAGCAGCAAGACTAGCGGGTCGCCCTACGAGCAGTACTTC	CASSKTSGSPYEQYF
TRBV5-1	TRBJ2-7	NA	NA	TGCGCCAGCAGCTTTAATTCCCCGGGATCAGCCTACGAGCAGTACTTC	CASSFNSPGSAYEQYF
TRBV5-1	TRBJ2-7	NA	TRBD2	TGCGCCAGCAGCGAGCGGGGCCGGAAAATATCAACCGGGACTGTCTCCTACGAGCAGTACTTC	CASSERGRKISTGTVSYEQYF
TRBV15	TRBJ2-7	NA	TRBD2	TGTGCCACCAGCAGATCATTCGGGACTAGCGGGATCCACTACGAGCAGTACTTC	CATSRSFGTSGIHYEQYF
TRBV29-1	TRBJ2-3	few	TRBD1	TGCAGCGTCGACCTTACGGGACAGGGCTCAGATACGCAGTATTTT	CSVDLTGQGSDTQYF
TRBV29-1	TRBJ2-3	few	TRBD2	TGCAGCGTTGAAGATAGCGGGACTCCTAGCACAGATACGCAGTATTTT	CSVEDSGTPSTDTQYF